This entry is about one TCR beta chain. Its antigen is not known. Germline-derived CDR1 and CDR2 are SGDLS and YYNGEE. V was shortened by 0 bases and J by 6 bases, with 13 bases between the two germline ends. This CDR3 has 15 amino acids. This specimen comes from a study of beta chain features in type 1 diabetes. Whole-study findings and limits: Within each of all four CD4+ subsets, Type 1 diabetes patients had TCRB CDR3s that were moderately but significantly shorter.

The whole isolated RNA underwent reverse transcription, so sequencing captured expressed TCRB transcripts. Some clones are missing from TCRdb's copy, which holds only in-frame ones; the method was immunoSEQ multiplex PCR. Here the sample spans under 150,000 clones, 7% to 10% being singletons. The TCR comes from a man aged 30 to 45 with type 1 diabetes. This chain uses TRBV9 with TRBJ2-1; tentative D call: TRBD2 (7 bases). The sequencing input was central memory CD4+ T cells from blood. This chain's CDR3 is CASSVGGGDLNEQFF. The CDR3 coding sequence is TGTGCCAGCAGCGTAGGGGGGGGCGACCTCAATGAGCAGTTCTTC.